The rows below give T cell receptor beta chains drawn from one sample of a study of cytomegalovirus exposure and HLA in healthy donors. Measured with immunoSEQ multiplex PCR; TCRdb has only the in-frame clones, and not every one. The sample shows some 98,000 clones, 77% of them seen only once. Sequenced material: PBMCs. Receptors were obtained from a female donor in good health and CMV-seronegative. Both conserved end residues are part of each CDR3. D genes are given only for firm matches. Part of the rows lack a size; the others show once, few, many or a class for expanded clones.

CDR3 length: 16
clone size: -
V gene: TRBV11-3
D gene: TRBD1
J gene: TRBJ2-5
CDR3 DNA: TGTGCCAGCAGCTTAGGTCCGGACAGGGGGCCGGAGACCCAGTACTTC
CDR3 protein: CASSLGPDRGPETQYF

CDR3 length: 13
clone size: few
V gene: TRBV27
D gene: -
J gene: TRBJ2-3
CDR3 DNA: TGTGCCAGCAGTTGGGCTAGCACAGATACGCAGTATTTT
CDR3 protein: CASSWASTDTQYF

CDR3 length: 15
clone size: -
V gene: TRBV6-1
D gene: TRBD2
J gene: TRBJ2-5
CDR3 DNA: TGTGCCAGCAGTCGACTAGCGGGAGGCCGAGAGACCCAGTACTTC
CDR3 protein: CASSRLAGGRETQYF

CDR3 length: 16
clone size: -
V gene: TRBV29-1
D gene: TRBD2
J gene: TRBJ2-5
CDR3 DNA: TGCAGCGTTGAATCCATTAGCGGGAGGGCTCCAGAGACCCAGTACTTC
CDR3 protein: CSVESISGRAPETQYF

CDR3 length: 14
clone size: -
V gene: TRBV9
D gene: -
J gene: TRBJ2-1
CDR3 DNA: TGTGCCAGCAGTCCCGGGGTAGCGGCCAATGAGCAGTTCTTC
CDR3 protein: CASSPGVAANEQFF

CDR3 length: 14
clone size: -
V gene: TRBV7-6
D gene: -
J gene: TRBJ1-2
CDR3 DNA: TGTGCCAGCAGCCTCTCCGGGACGGAGGGTGGCTACACCTTC
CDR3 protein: CASSLSGTEGGYTF

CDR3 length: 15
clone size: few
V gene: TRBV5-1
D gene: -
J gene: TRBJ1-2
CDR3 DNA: TGCGCCAGCAGCACAGGGCCCGAAGTCGGCTACGGCTACACCTTC
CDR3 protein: CASSTGPEVGYGYTF

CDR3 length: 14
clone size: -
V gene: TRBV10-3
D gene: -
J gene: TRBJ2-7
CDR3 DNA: TGTGCCATCAGTGAACGTGGTAGTACCTACGAGCAGTACTTC
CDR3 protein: CAISERGSTYEQYF

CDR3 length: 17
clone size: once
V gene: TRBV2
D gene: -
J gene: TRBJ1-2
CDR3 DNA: TGTGCCAGCAGTGAGGGCGCGGGCCTACGGGCTAACTATGGCTACACCTTC
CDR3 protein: CASSEGAGLRANYGYTF

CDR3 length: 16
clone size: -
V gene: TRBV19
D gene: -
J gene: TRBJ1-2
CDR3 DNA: TGTGCCAGTAGTCCGATCTCCGGGCCTGGGAGGAATGGCTACACCTTC
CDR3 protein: CASSPISGPGRNGYTF

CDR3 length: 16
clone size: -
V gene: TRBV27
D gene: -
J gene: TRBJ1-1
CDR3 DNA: TGTGCCAGCAGTTTAGCCCCTGAGGGGGGGTGGACTGAAGCTTTCTTT
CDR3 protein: CASSLAPEGGWTEAFF

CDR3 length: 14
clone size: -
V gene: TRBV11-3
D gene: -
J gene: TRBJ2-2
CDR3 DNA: TGTGCCAGCAGCTGGGAGGTGAACACCGGGGAGCTGTTTTTT
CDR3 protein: CASSWEVNTGELFF

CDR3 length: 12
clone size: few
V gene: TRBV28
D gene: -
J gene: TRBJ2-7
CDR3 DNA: TGTGCCAGCAGCACTCAACCGGGACTGCAGTACTTC
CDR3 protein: CASSTQPGLQYF

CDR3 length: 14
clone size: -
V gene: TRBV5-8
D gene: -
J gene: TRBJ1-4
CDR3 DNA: TGTGCCAGCAGCTTGGCGATGGGGGGTGAAAAACTGTTTTTT
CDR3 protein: CASSLAMGGEKLFF

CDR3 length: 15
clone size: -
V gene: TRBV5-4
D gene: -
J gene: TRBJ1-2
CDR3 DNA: TGTGCCAGCAGCCCCGAGGAGGGATTCGTGCGGGGCTACACCTTC
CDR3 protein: CASSPEEGFVRGYTF

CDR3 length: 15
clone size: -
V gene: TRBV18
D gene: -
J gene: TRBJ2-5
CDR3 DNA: TGTGCCAGCTCACCAAGGGCAGGGCCTGAGGAGACCCAGTACTTC
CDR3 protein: CASSPRAGPEETQYF

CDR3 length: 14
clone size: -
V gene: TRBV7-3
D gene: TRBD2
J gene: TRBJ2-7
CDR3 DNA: TGTGCCAGCAGCTCCTCGGGGGGAGACTACGAGCAGTACTTC
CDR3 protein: CASSSSGGDYEQYF

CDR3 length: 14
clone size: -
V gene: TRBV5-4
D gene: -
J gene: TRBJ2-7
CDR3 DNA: TGTGCCAGCAGCCCCTATTTCACCGGGAGTAAGCAGTACTTC
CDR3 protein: CASSPYFTGSKQYF

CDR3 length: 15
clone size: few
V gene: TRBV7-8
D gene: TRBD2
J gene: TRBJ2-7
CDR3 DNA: TGTGCCAGCAGCTTAGGGAGCGGGACGAACCACGAGCAGTACTTC
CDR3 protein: CASSLGSGTNHEQYF

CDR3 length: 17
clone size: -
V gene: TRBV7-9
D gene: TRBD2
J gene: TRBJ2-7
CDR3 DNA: TGTTCCAGCAGCCCTAGACTAGCGGGGGGAATCCTAGGCGAGCAGTACTTC
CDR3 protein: CSSSPRLAGGILGEQYF

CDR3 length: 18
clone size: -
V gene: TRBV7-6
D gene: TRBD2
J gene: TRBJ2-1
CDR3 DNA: TGTGCCAGCAGCCCCCCAGCGGGAGGACGAAACTACTACAATGAGCAGTTCTTC
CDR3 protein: CASSPPAGGRNYYNEQFF

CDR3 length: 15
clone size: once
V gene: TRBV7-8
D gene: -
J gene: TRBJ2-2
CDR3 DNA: TGTGCCAGCAGCCCACATCCCAGGTTATCCGGGGAGCTGTTTTTT
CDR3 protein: CASSPHPRLSGELFF

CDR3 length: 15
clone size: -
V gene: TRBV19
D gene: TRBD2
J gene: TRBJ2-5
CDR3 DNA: TGTGCCAGTAGTATCACTAGCGGGATCTGGGAGACCCAGTACTTC
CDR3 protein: CASSITSGIWETQYF

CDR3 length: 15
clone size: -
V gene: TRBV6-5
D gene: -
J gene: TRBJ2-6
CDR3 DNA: TGTGCCAGCAGATTAGGGGTAACTGGGGCCAACGTCCTGACTTTC
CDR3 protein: CASRLGVTGANVLTF

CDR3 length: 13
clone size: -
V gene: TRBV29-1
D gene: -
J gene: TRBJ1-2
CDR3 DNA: TGCAGCGTCCCTGGGCCGGCTAACTATGGCTACACCTTC
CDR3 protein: CSVPGPANYGYTF

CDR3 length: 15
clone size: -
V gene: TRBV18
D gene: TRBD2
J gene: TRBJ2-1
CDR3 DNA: TGTGCCAGCTCCCCCGGTACGGGAGGTGTCGGTGAGCAGTTCTTC
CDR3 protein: CASSPGTGGVGEQFF

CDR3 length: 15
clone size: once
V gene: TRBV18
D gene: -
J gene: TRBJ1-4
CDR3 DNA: TGTGCCAGCTCGCGCGAGGGAGCAACTAATGAAAAACTGTTTTTT
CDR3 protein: CASSREGATNEKLFF